Presented here are 24 T cell receptor beta chains from one specimen sequenced in a study of RUNX1 and TCR beta rearrangement in T-cell leukemia. The sequenced amplicons covered TCR beta DJ as well as VDJ rearrangements. Via MiXCR, TCRdb re-called the PCR reads, giving one row per CDR3 protein. The profile shows several hundred distinct CDR3 sequences, roughly 29% of them singletons. Sequenced sample: blood. The receptors here all came from a male donor with T-cell acute lymphoblastic leukemia.

The chain employs TRBV6-2 or TRBV6-3 and TRBJ2-1; 11 bases match TRBD1. V was pared by 4 bases and J by 6 bases, with 2 bases of the junction left unmatched. CDR1 MNHEY and CDR2 SVGEGT come from the germline V gene. CDR3 length equals 14 residues. CDR3 nucleotide sequence: TGTGCCAGCAGTTTCGGGACAGGGGGCAATGAGCAGTTCTTC. Protein sequence: CASSFGTGGNEQFF.

By share, this clonotype ranks as large. The chain employs TRBV4-2 and TRBJ1-1; tentative D call: TRBD1 (5 bases). The CDR3 length is 13 residues. Germline lookup yields CDR1 LGHNA and CDR2 YNFKEQ. V was shortened by 0 bases and J by 7 bases, with 9 bases between the two germline ends. The CDR3 here is CASSQENQGEAFF. The CDR3 coding sequence is TGTGCCAGCAGCCAAGAGAATCAGGGTGAAGCTTTCTTT.

This rearrangement joins TRBV11-1 to TRBJ2-7; D gene uncertain. The CDR3 contains 12 residues. Germline V gene sequence: CDR1 SGHAT, CDR2 FQDESV (reference sequence). Between the trimmed V and J ends, which lost 3 bases and 3 bases, there was a span of 6 bases. In DNA form, the CDR3 reads TGTGCCAGCAGCTTCCACGGCTACGAGCAGTACTTC. Its protein product is CASSFHGYEQYF.

This clonotype is hyperexpanded (1% or more) within its sample. V is TRBV11-2 and J is TRBJ1-1; D remains unclear. Germline CDR1 reads SGHAT; CDR2 reads FQNNGV. Trimming cost V 1 base and J 0 bases, with 12 bases left between them. This CDR3 comprises 16 residues. The CDR3 nucleotides are TGTGCCAGCAGCTTAGCCGGAGTCCTGATGAACACTGAAGCTTTCTTT. Protein: CASSLAGVLMNTEAFF.

A word on this clonotype: Being one base from a much bigger clone, this may be a read error. The rearrangement joins TRBV30 to TRBJ2-7; 7 bases fit TRBD2. Germline trimming cut 0 bases from V and 3 bases from J; bases unmatched to any gene: 8. The length of the CDR3 is 15 residues. Per the germline V gene, CDR1 is GTSNPN and CDR2 is SVGIG (reference sequence). This CDR3 is CAWSVRLASGYEQYF. In DNA, the CDR3 is TGTGCCTGGAGTGTTAGGTTAGCTAGCGGCTACGAGCAGTACTTC.

The chain has TRBV30 and TRBJ2-1, with 10 positions matching TRBD1. The CDR3 length is 14 residues. Losses at the gene ends were 5 bases for V and 9 bases for J; bases not matched to a gene: 10. CDR1 GTSNPN and CDR2 SVGIG come from the germline V gene (reference sequence). For the CDR3, the DNA is TGTGCCTGGGCCCGGGACAGGGGTTGGGGTGAGCAGTTCTTC. Its translation: CAWARDRGWGEQFF. Full variable domain (outside the CDR3, taken from reference TRBV30 and TRBJ2-1): SQTIHQWPATLVQPVGSPLSLECTVEGTSNPNLYWYRQAAGRGLQLLFYSVGIGQISSEVPQNLSASRPQDRQFILSSKKLLLSDSGFYLCAWARDRGWGEQFFGPGTRLTVL.

By sample share, this clonotype is medium-sized (0.01 to 0.1%). The chain combines TRBV12-3 or TRBV12-4 with TRBJ2-7, with D possibly matching TRBD2 (5 bases). The CDR3 covers 13 residues. V lost 6 bases and J lost 9, with 18 bases in between. DNA of the CDR3: TGTGCCAGCAGCCCGGTAGTGTTCGGAGGGCAGTACTTC. This gives the protein CASSPVVFGGQYF.

The chain links TRBV19 to TRBJ1-3; D is uncertain. Trimming took off 8 bases at V and 2 bases at J, with 13 bases between the two ends. The CDR3 runs 14 residues. Germline V gene sequence: CDR1 LNHDA, CDR2 SQIVND (reference sequence). The CDR3 region has the DNA TGTGCCAGTGGAGCTCGGGTTACTGGAAACACCATATATTTT. Translated, it gives CASGARVTGNTIYF.

This clonotype is large by share. V gene TRBV12-3 or TRBV12-4 combines with J gene TRBJ1-5, with D uncertain. Between the trimmed V and J ends, which lost 2 bases and 3 bases, there was a span of 11 bases. The CDR3 contains 15 residues. CDR3 in DNA: TGTGCCAGCAGTTTAATGGCAGGAGTCAATCAGCCCCAGCATTTT. It translates to CASSLMAGVNQPQHF.

The chain couples TRBV7-2 to TRBJ1-5; TRBD1 might be the D (6 bases). CDR3 size: 15 residues. Trimming left V 5 bases short and J 4 bases short, with 15 bases between. The germline gives CDR1 SGHTA, CDR2 FQGNSA. The CDR3 coding sequence is TGTGCCAGCAGCACAGGGCCCAACCATAATCAGCCCCAGCATTTT. Its translation is CASSTGPNHNQPQHF. The full variable domain, completed using reference TRBV7-2 and TRBJ1-5, is GAGVSQSPSNKVTEKGKDVELRCDPISGHTALYWYRQSLGQGLEFLIYFQGNSAPDKSGLPSDRFSAERTGGSVSTLTIQRTQQEDSAVYLCASSTGPNHNQPQHFGDGTRLSIL.

This clonotype is large (0.1 to 1%) by share. The V gene is TRBV7-2, the J gene TRBJ2-2; TRBD2 might be the D (5 bases). V shed 5 bases and J shed 0 bases, with 10 bases lying between them. This CDR3 has 15 amino acids. Germline V lookup: CDR1 SGHTA, CDR2 FQGNSA. CDR3 DNA: TGTGCCAGCAGCGAAGCGGCCGCGAACACCGGGGAGCTGTTTTTT. Translation: CASSEAAANTGELFF.

The CDR3 DNA reads TGTGCCAGCAGCTCACCAGGGGCGGAGGGCTACACCTTC. Protein product: CASSSPGAEGYTF. The chain couples TRBV7-9 to TRBJ1-2, with D possibly being TRBD1 (6 bases). Looked up from germline, CDR1 is SEHNR and CDR2 is FQNEAQ (reference sequence). The CDR3 totals 13 residues. Trimming pared 4 bases from V and 8 bases from J, leaving 14 bases between.

This clonotype has a handful of counts. The chain is built from TRBV3-1 and TRBJ1-2; no firm D call. The CDR3 consists of 12 residues. The germline V gene encodes CDR1 LGHDT and CDR2 YNNKEL (reference sequence). Trimming took 1 base from V and 6 from J, leaving 6 bases between them. The CDR3 here is CASSQVGDGYTF. Here the CDR3 DNA reads TGTGCCAGCAGCCAAGTTGGGGATGGCTACACCTTC.

This clonotype is large (0.1 to 1%) within its sample. The chain couples TRBV20-1 to TRBJ1-6; TRBD1 might be the D (5 bases). V gave up 3 bases and J gave up 10 bases, with 16 bases separating them. Germline V gene sequence: CDR1 DFQATT, CDR2 SNEGSKA (reference sequence). The CDR3 length is 14 residues. CDR3 protein: CSASTGRGGSPLHF. CDR3 nucleotide sequence: TGCAGTGCTAGTACTGGACGCGGGGGATCACCCCTCCACTTT.

By share, this clonotype counts as large. The chain couples TRBV12-3 or TRBV12-4 to TRBJ2-1; 9 nucleotides agree with TRBD2. V was pared by 6 bases and J by 3 bases, with 3 bases of the junction left unmatched. The length of the CDR3 is 14 residues. The CDR3 is CASRGLAHYNEQFF. Written as DNA, the CDR3 is TGTGCCAGCAGGGGACTAGCCCACTACAATGAGCAGTTCTTC.

By share, this clonotype counts as large. J is TRBJ2-3 and V is TRBV11-2, with D possibly called TRBD1 or TRBD2 (5 bases each). Trimming took off 1 base at V and 3 bases at J, with 17 bases between the two ends. Germline V CDR1 and CDR2: SGHAT, FQNNGV. The CDR3 loop spans 17 amino acids. CDR3: CASSLVRAVGTTDTQYF. In nucleotides, the CDR3 is TGTGCCAGCAGCTTAGTTAGGGCGGTCGGGACGACAGATACGCAGTATTTT.

Turning to this clonotype: Just one base apart from a much larger clone, this may be a read error. The gene calls are TRBV15 and TRBJ1-1, with TRBD1 as a possible D gene (5 bases). V lost 5 bases to trimming and J lost 7 bases, with 23 bases between them. CDR3 length: 16 residues. CDR1 and CDR2 (germline): LNHNV, YYDKDF (reference sequence). The CDR3 sequence is CATSSFRGGLDIEAFF. CDR3 in DNA: TGTGCCACCAGCTCCTTTCGGGGGGGTCTGGACATTGAAGCTTTCTTT.

In this sample, this clonotype is medium-sized. This rearrangement joins TRBV12-3 or TRBV12-4 to TRBJ1-5; 8 bases are a match to TRBD1. This CDR3 contains 18 residues. Losses at the gene ends were 4 bases for V and 2 bases for J; bases not matched to a gene: 13. The CDR3 region is CASSSPGQGQSGNQPQHF. DNA for the CDR3: TGTGCCAGCAGTTCGCCCGGACAGGGACAGTCTGGCAATCAGCCCCAGCATTTT.

This clonotype was found once. The rearrangement joins TRBV20-1 to TRBJ2-4; TRBD1 matches 7 bases. J gave up 4 bases and V 1 base, and 16 bases lay outside the gene matches. Germline lookup yields CDR1 DFQATT and CDR2 SNEGSKA (reference sequence). This CDR3 has 18 amino acids. CDR3 sequence reads: CSARVLPETGTAKNIQYF. Written as DNA, the CDR3 is TGCAGTGCTAGAGTGCTACCAGAAACCGGGACAGCTAAAAACATTCAGTACTTC.

This clonotype was observed a single time. V gene TRBV19 combines with J gene TRBJ1-1; D gene uncertain. V was clipped by 4 bases and J by 6 bases, with 15 bases between them. Germline V CDR1 and CDR2: LNHDA, SQIVND (reference sequence). The CDR3 sequence is 14 residues long. The CDR3 loop reads CASSTPPEWAEAFF. For the CDR3, the DNA is TGTGCCAGTAGTACCCCGCCTGAATGGGCTGAAGCTTTCTTT.

Only a few counts were recorded for this clonotype. V gene TRBV15 combines with J gene TRBJ1-4, with D tentatively TRBD1 (5 bases). Germline loops: CDR1 LNHNV, CDR2 YYDKDF (reference sequence). CDR3 length: 14 amino acids. The germline V and J ends were trimmed by 3 bases and 8 bases, with 13 bases remaining between them. Here the CDR3 reads CATSRRGGVEKLFF. The CDR3 DNA sequence: TGTGCCACCAGCAGGAGGGGAGGAGTCGAAAAACTGTTTTTT.

The V gene is TRBV30, the J gene TRBJ2-6, with 7 bases fitting TRBD2. After removal of 5 bases from V and 3 bases from J, the junction contained 4 bases not matched to a gene. There are 14 residues in the CDR3. Per germline, CDR1 GTSNPN and CDR2 SVGIG (reference sequence). The CDR3 here is CAWGEGNGANVLTF. DNA for the CDR3: TGTGCCTGGGGGGAGGGTAATGGGGCCAACGTCCTGACTTTC. Together with reference TRBV30 and TRBJ2-6, the CDR3 gives the full variable domain: SQTIHQWPATLVQPVGSPLSLECTVEGTSNPNLYWYRQAAGRGLQLLFYSVGIGQISSEVPQNLSASRPQDRQFILSSKKLLLSDSGFYLCAWGEGNGANVLTFGAGSRLTVL.

The chain employs TRBV12-3 or TRBV12-4 and TRBJ2-7; no reliable D call. CDR3 length: 15 amino acids. V gave up 5 bases and J gave up 5 bases, with 19 bases separating them. CDR3 region: CASSIRISLIDEQYF. CDR3 DNA: TGTGCCAGCAGTATCAGGATTTCTTTAATTGACGAGCAGTACTTC.

Written as DNA, the CDR3 is TGTGCCAGCAGCCCGCTGGGGGGCCTTGCTAATGAAAAACTGTTTTTT. Its translation: CASSPLGGLANEKLFF. This chain uses TRBV5-6 with TRBJ1-4, with a weak D call TRBD1 (6 bases). Germline CDR1 and CDR2: SGHDT and YYEEEE. There are 16 residues in the CDR3. Trimming shortened V by 4 bases and J by 3 bases, and 16 bases separated the two germline ends.